The clone carrying this T cell receptor beta chain was picked up many times. Its antigen is currently unknown. Other DNA variants within this sample encode the same CDR3. The data belong to a study of T cell responses to AZD1222 COVID-19 vaccine. General study findings and limits: Increased Spike-specific TCR breadth and depth were observed after two AZD1222 doses. CD4 TCRs covered the whole spike, strongest at regions 160-218 and 743-854.

Assay used: immunoSEQ multiplex PCR; TCRdb lists only in-frame clones, some missing. The sample consists of approximately 120,000 clones, around 91% of them appearing once. Deletions cut 4 bases from V and 4 bases from J, with 11 bases between. Germline V gene lookup returns CDR1 SEHNR and CDR2 FQNEAQ (reference sequence). The CDR3 runs 13 residues. The origin of this receptor is an adult in good health. The chain links TRBV7-9 to TRBJ2-7, with D unresolved. The sample was peripheral blood, taken on day 0 of MenACWY control vaccination. CDR3: CASSSPLGYEQYF. Written as DNA, the CDR3 is TGTGCCAGCAGCTCCCCTCTTGGTTACGAGCAGTACTTC.